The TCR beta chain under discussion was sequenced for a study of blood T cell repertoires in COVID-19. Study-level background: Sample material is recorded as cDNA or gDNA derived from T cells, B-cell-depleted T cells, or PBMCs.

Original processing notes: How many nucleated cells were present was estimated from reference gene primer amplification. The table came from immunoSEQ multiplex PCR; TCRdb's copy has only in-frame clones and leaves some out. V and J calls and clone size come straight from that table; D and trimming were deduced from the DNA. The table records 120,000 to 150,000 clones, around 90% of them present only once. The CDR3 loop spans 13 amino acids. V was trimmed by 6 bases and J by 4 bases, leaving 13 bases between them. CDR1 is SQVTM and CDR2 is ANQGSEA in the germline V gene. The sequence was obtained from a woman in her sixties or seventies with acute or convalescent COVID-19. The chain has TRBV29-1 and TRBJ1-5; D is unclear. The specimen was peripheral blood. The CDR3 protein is CSVARGDNQPQHF. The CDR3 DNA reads TGCAGCGTCGCCCGGGGAGATAATCAGCCCCAGCATTTT.